This T cell receptor (beta chain) emerged from a study of cytomegalovirus exposure and HLA in healthy donors. Despite likely unrecorded immune exposures, the donors were nominally healthy at the time of sampling. Use of 60 Vbeta and 13 Jbeta primers characterized the PCR. Assay used: immunoSEQ multiplex PCR; TCRdb lists only in-frame clones, some missing. The sample includes 110,000 to 150,000 clones, 80% of them seen just once. CDR1 and CDR2 (germline): LNHDA, SQIVND (reference sequence). With 4 bases removed from V and 2 bases from J, the gap between germline ends came to 11 bases. CDR3 size: 15 residues.

The sample was PBMCs. The chain has TRBV19 and TRBJ2-2, with a tentative D call TRBD2 (6 bases). The source of this sequence is a male donor in good health and CMV-seronegative. CDR3 loop: CASSTRAGNTGELFF. The CDR3 DNA reads TGTGCCAGTAGTACTAGGGCGGGAAACACCGGGGAGCTGTTTTTT. Looking up the rest from reference TRBV19 and TRBJ2-2 gives the full variable domain: DGGITQSPKYLFRKEGQNVTLSCEQNLNHDAMYWYRQDPGQGLRLIYYSQIVNDFQKGDIAEGYSVSREKKESFPLTVTSAQKNPTAFYLCASSTRAGNTGELFFGEGSRLTVL.